This T cell receptor (beta chain) was recorded in a study of cytomegalovirus exposure and HLA in healthy donors. Findings and limits, study-wide: Under in vitro conditions, a few CMV-associated chains were confirmed as specific for CMV antigens. Investigators reported approximately 150 TCR beta chains as tied to cytomegalovirus.

V dropped 3 bases and J dropped 4; count of bases not matched to a gene: 2. The V gene's germline CDR1 is MNHEY and CDR2 SMNVEV (reference sequence). The CDR3 runs to 13 residues. Some clones are missing from TCRdb's copy, which holds only in-frame ones; the method was immunoSEQ multiplex PCR. The sample yields about 360,000 clones, 86% seen once. This clone has more than one count but fewer than ten. Its antigen is unidentified. The rearrangement links TRBV27 to TRBJ2-7; 8 bases map to TRBD1. The receptor was isolated from a young woman in good health and CMV-seronegative. The sequencing sample was made of PBMCs. Here the CDR3 reads CASSFDRGYEQYF. For the CDR3, the DNA is TGTGCCAGCAGTTTTGACAGGGGTTACGAGCAGTACTTC.